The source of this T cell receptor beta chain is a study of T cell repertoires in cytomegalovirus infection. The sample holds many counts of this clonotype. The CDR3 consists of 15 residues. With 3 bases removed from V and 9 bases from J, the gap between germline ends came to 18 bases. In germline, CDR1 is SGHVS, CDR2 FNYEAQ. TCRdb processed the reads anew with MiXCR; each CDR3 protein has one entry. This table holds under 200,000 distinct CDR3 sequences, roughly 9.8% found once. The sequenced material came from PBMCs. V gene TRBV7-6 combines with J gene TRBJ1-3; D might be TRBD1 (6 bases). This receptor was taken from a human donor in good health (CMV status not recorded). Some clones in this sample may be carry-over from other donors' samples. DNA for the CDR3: TGTGCCAGCAGCTTCCTGGGCCAGGGGACGGGCACCATATATTTT. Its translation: CASSFLGQGTGTIYF.